This T cell receptor (beta chain) was identified in a study of cytomegalovirus exposure and HLA in healthy donors. The PCR employed 60 Vbeta primers together with 13 Jbeta primers. Repertoires were generated with immunoSEQ multiplex PCR, while TCRdb's copy carries only in-frame clones and drops some. The sample table sets out about 58,000 clones. Sequenced: PBMCs. The source of this sequence is a male donor in good health and CMV-seronegative.

The chain's CDR3 is CASSLATISSTDTQYF. The CDR3 DNA reads TGTGCCAGCAGCCTAGCGACAATATCTAGCACAGATACGCAGTATTTT. The J gene is TRBJ2-3, the V gene TRBV28, with D perhaps TRBD2 (6 bases). CDR1 and CDR2 (germline): MDHEN, SYDVKM. V lost 6 bases and J 0 bases, leaving 16 bases between the germline ends. The CDR3 is made up of 16 amino acids.